A selection of T cell receptor beta chains follows, all from one sample in a study of response to subunit inactivated influenza vaccine. TCRdb re-called the RT-PCR reads with MiXCR, one entry per CDR3 protein. The sample lists over 800,000 distinct CDR3 sequences, about 20% seen once, with 10% in the top ten. The sequences come from PBMCs from blood, collected 5 days after vaccination. All receptors come from a man in his fifties or sixties who received an inactivated influenza vaccine. The CDR3 runs from the conserved cysteine through the conserved F or W.

>TRBV7-8|16|TRBJ2-1
CASRPRIAGYMYEQFF
>TRBV6-1|14|TRBJ2-7
CASRRQGARYEQYF
>TRBV4-2|14|TRBJ1-6
CASSQEDRAWPLHF
>TRBV7-9|16|TRBJ2-1
CASRPMDRGPLNEQFF
>TRBV5-1|16|TRBJ1-1
CASSSGAGALNTEAFF
>TRBV12-5|12|TRBJ2-1
CASGFGGSAEFF
>TRBV28|16|TRBJ2-1
CASSSLAERIYNEQFF
>TRBV29-1|13|TRBJ2-1
CSVRTFSGNEQFF
>TRBV7-9|15|TRBJ2-7
CASRPRGTDSYEQYF
>TRBV28|19|TRBJ2-1
CASSLRAGLAGPPYNEQFF
>TRBV7-2|12|TRBJ2-5
CASSFGPPTQYF
>TRBV11-1|13|TRBJ2-7
CASSFQGDYEQYF
>TRBV12-3/TRBV12-4|14|TRBJ2-3
CASNLPGGTDTQYF
>TRBV4-3|16|TRBJ2-1
CASSPFGGSSYNEQFF
>TRBV10-3|12|TRBJ2-7
CAIKAGGYEQYF
>TRBV5-1|17|TRBJ2-3
CASSLAGLAGVADTQYF
>TRBV6-2/TRBV6-3|16|TRBJ2-7
CASSYGLAGLGYERYF
>TRBV18|14|TRBJ2-7
CASSQFQGFYEQYF
>TRBV12-3/TRBV12-4|14|TRBJ2-5
CASTMEGKQETQYF
>TRBV6-1|14|TRBJ1-5
CASSPDRGGEPQHF
>TRBV2|15|TRBJ2-1
CASRLTGGSYNEQFF
>TRBV5-1|15|TRBJ2-6
CASSSQTSGANVLTF
>TRBV3-1|14|TRBJ2-2
CASSPTDNTGELFF
>TRBV20-1|14|TRBJ1-5
CSARGTIGGQPQHF
>TRBV12-3/TRBV12-4|11|TRBJ1-6
CASSINSPLHF
>TRBV15|13|TRBJ1-4
CATSPTGGEKLFF
>TRBV12-3/TRBV12-4|17|TRBJ2-3
CASSARQGAYGTDTQYF
>TRBV28|15|TRBJ1-2
CASSRQRIANYGYTF
>TRBV6-1|13|TRBJ2-7
CASKLAGVAEQYF
>TRBV6-5|15|TRBJ2-3
CASSYSGYSTDTQYF
>TRBV5-1|15|TRBJ2-6
CASSLTGFGANVLTF
>TRBV11-2|14|TRBJ2-5
CASSLDSVSETQYF
>TRBV10-3|16|TRBJ2-2
CAIHPLIRANTGELFF
>TRBV20-1|12|TRBJ2-1
CSASRDYGKQFF
>TRBV29-1|14|TRBJ2-2
CSVVDVANTGELFF
>TRBV19|15|TRBJ2-3
CASSIPGGVTDTQYF
>TRBV20-1|10|TRBJ2-1
CSVRGSEQFF
>TRBV29-1|13|TRBJ1-5
CSVAPGEFQPQHF
>TRBV6-2/TRBV6-3|16|TRBJ2-3
CASSYSSGASTDTQYF
>TRBV6-2/TRBV6-3|19|TRBJ2-2
CASSPFKTSGDANTGELFF
>TRBV18|20|TRBJ2-7
CASSPPHVYGGRTRIYEQYF
>TRBV6-1|15|TRBJ2-7
CASSTFFQGANEQYF
>TRBV5-4|15|TRBJ2-5
CASSGRREVGETQYF
>TRBV7-9|14|TRBJ1-2
CASGPPRGRRGYTF
>TRBV6-7|18|TRBJ2-3
CASSHGLAGATSTDTQYF
>TRBV29-1|13|TRBJ2-5
CSVVGQGGETQYF
>TRBV5-4|15|TRBJ2-4
CASSLAGYAKNIQYF
>TRBV10-3|15|TRBJ2-5
CAISRLAGGQETQYF
>TRBV12-3/TRBV12-4|14|TRBJ1-2
CASSLGIGEGGYTF
>TRBV15|15|TRBJ2-1
CATSKLAGAYNEQFF
>TRBV24-1|14|TRBJ2-2
CATSDGWGPGELFF
>TRBV20-1|14|TRBJ2-7
CSATPDGRYYEQYF